This TCR beta chain was profiled in a study of shared clonotypes between healthy human individuals. Study summary: Each donor contributed plates that comprised three CD4 naive, three CD4 memory, two CD8 naive and one CD8 memory.

Regarding the study as a whole: Non-shared clonotypes had lower generation probabilities than clonotypes shared by all four sorted-subset donors. Larger estimated richness was generally recorded for naive subsets relative to memory subsets.

Profiling relied on immunoSEQ multiplex PCR, and the TCRdb table lists in-frame clones only, not all of them. The table records around 2,000,000 clones, about 95% of them present only once. Trimming shortened V by 6 bases and J by 3 bases, and 18 bases separated the two germline ends. This CDR3 has 15 amino acids. Germline CDR1 MNHEY, CDR2 SVGAGI. To note about this clone: Its cognate antigen is unknown.

CD45RO-negative, CCR7-selected cells formed the naive CD8 fraction, which excluded terminally differentiated effector memory CD45RA+ cells. Donors were Caucasian adults residing in Nashville, Tennessee, USA. The chain uses TRBV6-5 and TRBJ2-7; either TRBD1 or TRBD2 may fit D (5 bases each). Sequenced material: naive CD8+ T cells sorted from blood. This TCR derives from a man younger than 35 in good health. The CDR3 DNA sequence: TGTGCCAGCAGCACCCCCGAGGGGCTGGGCTACGAGCAGTACTTC. Translating it yields CASSTPEGLGYEQYF.